This entry concerns a single T cell receptor (beta chain). Which antigen it targets is not known. The record has no base qualities; no much larger clone is one base away. Library method: the immunoSEQ multiplex PCR assay. A mixture of 60 forward primers for TCR Vbeta segments and 13 reverse primers for TCR Jbeta segments was used in the multiplex PCR. The CDR3 region of rearranged TCR beta genes was amplified from genomic DNA with a multiplex PCR assay. Amplified TCR beta libraries were sequenced as 87-base-pair reads on the Illumina HiSeq System. As for how the authors treated the data: In a later analysis, tens of millions of unique TCR beta chains were counted across the 690 or so repertoires, and roughly 11 million of these chains were shared by at least two donors. Raw reads were error-corrected and collapsed into unique sequences by a nearest-neighbor algorithm in which closely related sequences were merged to remove PCR and sequencing errors. To assign V, D and J gene segments, CDR3 sequences were aligned to IMGT reference sequences. For a sequence to be retained, a match of at least six nucleotides to both a V gene segment and a J gene segment was required. A rearrangement counted as productive if the CDR3 had no stop codons and remained in frame with V and J, and every other rearrangement counted as non-productive. CDR3 was defined according to IMGT convention as the region running from the second conserved V-encoded cysteine to the conserved J-encoded phenylalanine. In an earlier analysis of around 570 of the donors, sequences lacking an unambiguous match to a single V gene segment were excluded. In an earlier analysis of almost 600 of the donors, a V segment was called functional when productive rearrangements were above 56.7%, and segregating when the standard deviation between donors exceeded 5%. A statistical classification framework was built for diagnosing cytomegalovirus status from the catalog of TCR beta chain sequences. In a later analysis, TCR nucleotide sequences were compared against IMGT/GENE-DB human TR gene sequences so that V and J genes could be assigned. In a later analysis, CDR3 sequences and most-parsimonious VDJ recombination scenarios were assigned using the TCRdist pipeline. A later analysis defined each TCR beta chain by its CDR3 amino acid sequence plus V-gene family, and excluded reads lacking a unique V-gene family. In a later analysis, several hundred highly shared, low-generation-probability nucleotide sequences were removed to address suspected cross-contamination and a sequencing artifact. A later analysis calculated a clonal expansion index for each public chain from normalized within-repertoire ranks of inferred template counts. Generation probabilities in a later analysis came from a VDJ recombination model fitted to out-of-frame rearrangements, and those results were checked against IGoR. A later analysis scored TCR-TCR, TCR-HLA and TCR-CMV co-occurrence with hypergeometric tests, applying a repertoire-size bias correction to TCR pairs. A later analysis estimated false discovery rates by permuting HLA or CMV assignments 20 times. A later analysis grouped co-occurring TCRs with DBSCAN, adding TCRdist sequence similarity when clustering within HLA-allele-positive subsets. Co-occurrence clustering excluded repertoires with fewer than 30,000 or more than 120,000 public chains, plus five with anomalous nucleotide sharing. TCRdb stores this immuneACCESS table with in-frame sequences only. Part of the clones is absent; in the studies checked, under half of the shortfall reflects unresolved V genes, and no reason is known for the rest. V, J and clone size are taken as reported in that table, and D and trimming were inferred from the DNA itself. This sample has approximately 170,000 clones in its table, and approximately 80% of those were observed once. Approximately 2.4% of the sample lies in the top ten.

The cohort was made up of under 800 healthy bone marrow donors. At the time of sampling, all cohort members were nominally healthy, though unrecorded immune exposures were likely present. The donor was CMV seronegative and belonged to the group of 320 or so seronegative cohort members. Each donor provided a peripheral blood sample, and peripheral blood mononuclear cells were used for TCR beta sequencing. The Qiagen DNeasy Blood Extraction Kit was used to extract genomic DNA from the blood cell samples. Measured from the cysteine to the phenylalanine, the CDR3 is 15 residues long. Just CDR3 DNA is preserved here, 45 bases in frame from base 1. CDR1 and CDR2 were assigned from the germline V gene as MDHEN and SYDVKM. Clipping removes 7 bases from V and 3 bases from J, with 8 as the unmatched junction base count. These data belong to a study of cytomegalovirus exposure and HLA in healthy donors (dated by TCRdb to 2015 to 2018). For the wider study: According to an earlier analysis of a few hundred of the donors, about 179 million T cells yielded some 120 million unique TCR beta sequences and approximately 300 Gb of sequence data. An early release that covered fewer than 750 HLA-typed donors contained approximately 300 gigabases of sequencing data and 85 million to 100 million unique TCR sequences. Of the 398 genotyped donors, less than 90% were placed in the genetic ancestry cluster associated with self-reported Caucasian donors. The study aimed to test whether cataloging public T cell receptors could reveal signatures of past pathogen exposure. Using immunosequencing, the study profiled T cell repertoires from around 680 subjects and related those repertoires to cytomegalovirus serostatus. Besides the first cohort of 666 subjects, a separate validation cohort made up of 120 different subjects was used. High-throughput TCR immunosequencing, statistical association of individual TCRs with disease status, and machine learning were combined to predict cytomegalovirus infection status. A later analysis re-analyzed previously published TCR beta repertoires from several hundred donors and added high-resolution HLA genotyping to study TCR occurrence patterns. Rather than drawing on any new phenotypic data, the later analysis identified candidate immune exposures from TCR beta sequences and the way those sequences occurred across donors. In an earlier analysis of roughly 600 of the donors, high-throughput TCR beta sequencing was used to judge whether each TCR beta V gene segment behaved as functional or pseudogenic. Donor age, sex, ethnicity and CMV serostatus were compiled alongside the repertoire data. Genome-wide SNP genotypes for about 60% of the roughly 700 donors were used in a later genetic analysis, which treated that subset as a discovery cohort. Every repertoire in the discovery cohort had been generated on one and the same sequencing platform. HLA typing included class I and class II loci at four-digit resolution. Typing coverage varied by locus: 629-630 donors for A, B, C, DRB1 and DQB1; approximately 500 for DQA1; more than 600 for DPA1; fewer than 480 for DPB1. Four to six DR-DQ haplotypes were handled as single units for association and clustering, since linkage in the cohort was strong. Among under 450 genotyped donors of the cohort, an average of approximately 240,000 unique TCR beta nucleotide sequences were sequenced per donor, roughly 20% of them non-productive.

Findings and caveats that apply to the study as a whole: Because HLA typing was missing for some donors at each locus, association tests included only the typed subset. According to a later analysis, most CMV-associated TCR beta chains appeared to be HLA-restricted, and the HLA associations seemed to be driven largely by CMV exposure. A later analysis associated 15,000 to 20,000 TCR beta sequences with specific HLA alleles at a false discovery rate of 0.05. The earlier analysis of about 600 of the donors excluded 15 to 20 rarely observed V segments, including chromosome 9 orphons, because counts were too low. Compared with the 666-donor mean, donors in an Asian-associated ancestry cluster had fewer N-insertions in productive TCRs, according to a later genetic analysis. In both the original and validation cohorts, the classifier was reported to diagnose cytomegalovirus status with high specificity and sensitivity. The authors suggested that the approach could potentially be extended to other disease states and immunological phenotypes. Sequencing depth was assumed to be roughly uniform across donors in the presence/absence analyses, though that assumption may not hold. A later analysis reported that several top co-occurrence clusters appeared linked to parvovirus B19, influenza, CMV and Epstein-Barr virus. Linkage disequilibrium might explain the correlated functional status among segregating V segments, but an unknown experimental factor could not be excluded. A later analysis found that HLA-associated TCR beta chains were more clonally expanded and had lower generation probabilities than equally common non-associated chains. Because the 87-base-pair reads could not distinguish some IMGT-functional V segments, including TRBV6-2 and TRBV6-3, those segments were excluded. A further reported finding was that TCR beta sequences accurately predicted the HLA-A and HLA-B alleles for most subjects in the first cohort. For the cohort, immune exposure information was limited to CMV serostatus. In vitro tests confirmed that three of the cytomegalovirus-associated TCR beta chains recognize cytomegalovirus antigens. The cohort was sequenced for TCR beta chains only, and without alpha or paired-chain data the features that could be detected were limited. When HLA alleles, especially DR and DQ, strongly co-occurred, attributing TCR associations to individual alleles was difficult. A total of 150 or so TCR beta chains were listed by the study as associated with cytomegalovirus. In a later genetic analysis, a missense DCLRE1C variant was associated with V-gene and J-gene trimming of TCR beta chains, and the association was replicated in an independent cohort. In an earlier analysis of 500 to 650 of the donors, most TCR beta V segments appeared in productive rearrangements about 87% or about 30% of the time, broadly matching IMGT annotations. According to a later analysis, TCR association rates differed among HLA loci, with DRB1 alleles showing the most associated TCRs and HLA-C alleles showing the fewest. Across donors, most TCR sequences were observed very rarely, whereas some public TCRs were present in many individuals. A cluster of highly shared sequence variants was judged likely to be a technical artifact of the sequencing pipeline.

The rearrangement combines TRBV28 with TRBJ2-7; TRBD1 aligns with 11 central bases. The sequenced material came from PBMCs. This receptor was obtained from a woman aged 45-65 years in good health and CMV-seronegative. The CDR3 sequence is CASIPSGTGGYEQYF. Here is the DNA: TGTGCCAGCATCCCCTCCGGGACAGGGGGCTACGAGCAGTACTTC.